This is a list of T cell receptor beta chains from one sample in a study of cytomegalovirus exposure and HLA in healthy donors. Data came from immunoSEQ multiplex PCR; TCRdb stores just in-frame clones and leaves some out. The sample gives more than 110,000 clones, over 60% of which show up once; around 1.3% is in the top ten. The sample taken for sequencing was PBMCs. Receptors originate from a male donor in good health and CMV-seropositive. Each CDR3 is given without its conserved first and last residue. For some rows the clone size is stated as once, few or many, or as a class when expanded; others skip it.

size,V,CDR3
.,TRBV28,ASSIAGTGYEAF
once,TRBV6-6,ASSLSPGEESSPLH
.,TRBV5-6,ASSLGASGSPLSY
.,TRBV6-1,ASRSGTGSHEQY
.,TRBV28,ASSLKQPGQGNEQY
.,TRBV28,ASATTGSGAGELF
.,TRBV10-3,AISETFEQF
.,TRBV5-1,ASSLSGGPGDEKLF
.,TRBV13,ASSLGKTGTRHEQY
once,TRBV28,ASSLVASGSYEQF
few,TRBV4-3,ASSQDTGTGYEKLF
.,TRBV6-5,ASSYRPTGAVTEAF
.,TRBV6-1,GSGQAFNTEAF
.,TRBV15,ATSGTGTGGSQPQH
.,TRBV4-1,ASSQPLAGYYEQY
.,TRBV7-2,ASSRTEVGTQY
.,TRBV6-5,ASSYATGGRTEAF
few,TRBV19,ASSILGGSDQETQY
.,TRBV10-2,ASRLAGIHNEQF
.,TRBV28,ASSLLAKYNEQF
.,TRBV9,ASSGTSGRTDTQY
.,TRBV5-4,ASSTGGLAQETQY
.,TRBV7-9,ASSSTGGSYEQY
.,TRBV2,ASSAGGFGEQF
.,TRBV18,ASSPTSGRPQETQY
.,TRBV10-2,ASSLAGGPQQTQY
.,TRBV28,ASSLLSREQY
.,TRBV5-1,ASRLDADTQY
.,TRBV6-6,ASSTRDRDYEQY
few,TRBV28,ASSPDRGVYGYT
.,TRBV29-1,SVTQNTEAF
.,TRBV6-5,ASSSPPGEAF
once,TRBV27,ASSMDRVHGYT
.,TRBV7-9,ASSSVRLETQY
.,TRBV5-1,ASSPGGSGNTIY
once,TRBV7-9,ASMGQSSTDTQY
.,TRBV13,ASSLGGARSGELF
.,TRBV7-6,ASSLGSPPGLAYNEQF
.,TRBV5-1,ASSLDSGGEQF
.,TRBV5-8,ASSFGTRRLETQY
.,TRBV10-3,AISESQGTDTGELF
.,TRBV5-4,ASSLWGGPVLRPDTQY
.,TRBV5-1,ASSPGTGGPYNEQF
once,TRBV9,ASSVGGEGYTDTQY
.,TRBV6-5,ASSYTGASYNEQF